This T cell receptor (beta chain) came from a study of tumor-infiltrating lymphocytes in primary liver carcinoma (dated by TCRdb to about 2017). Context from the whole study: Hepatocellular carcinoma (four) or combined HCC and intrahepatic cholangiocarcinoma (one) was present in the five patients, who were three men and two women aged 30 to 69 years. The tumors of the five patients were staged as T1-T3 N0M0, with maximum diameters ranging from roughly 4 to 11 cm. Roughly 3.5 to 8 million productive TCRbeta reads were obtained per sample, and no significant difference in read depth was found between tissue types. The study combined TCRbeta repertoire sequencing, expression microarrays and whole-exome sequencing across five regions of each liver tumor, with adjacent normal tissue and blood. TCRbeta repertoire sequencing covered about 35 specimens from 5 patients: 25 tumor regions, 5 adjacent noncancerous liver tissues and 5 peripheral blood samples. The 25 tumor region samples were profiled with Agilent mRNA microarrays so that TCRbeta repertoire diversity could be related to the local molecular phenotype. High reproducibility was observed for the technical replicate repertoires, with mean shared-clone rates approximately 0.9 and correlation coefficients above 0.95.

The paper as a whole reports these results and caveats: Repertoire overlap was found to be higher between tumor regions (mean around 36%) than between tumor-adjacent (roughly 17%) or tumor-blood (around 14%) pairs, consistent with antigen-driven expansion. Only the TCR beta chain was sequenced, which likely underestimates true repertoire diversity because unpaired alpha chains were not captured. Only five patients were included in the study, and the authors note that the findings should be validated in a larger study. Only about 7.5-25% of top clones were found in all five regions of a tumor, suggesting spatial heterogeneity of tumor-infiltrating T cells. Because the samples were bulk and unsorted, CD4+ and CD8+ T cell repertoires could not be compared. The top 250 clones accounted for a significantly greater share of the repertoire in tumors than in blood (p = 0.039).

Total RNA and DNA were co-extracted without cell sorting from about 19-30 mg of bulk tissue using the AllPrep DNA/RNA mini kit. Surgical resection was performed in China between late 2015 and early 2016 on about 5 patients with histopathologically diagnosed primary liver carcinoma. At the time of sampling, the patients had chronic HBV infection and had not received any treatment. Five spatially separated regions were sampled from each tumor: the superior, inferior, left-lateral and right-lateral poles, plus the tumor centre. More than 75% viable tumor cells were found by histology in every tumor sample. Each fresh piece of tumor and adjacent tissue was cut in two, with one half stored in RNAlater at -80 degrees C and the other half sent for histology. For this clonotype: It lacks a known antigen. One end of the junction does not line up with germline, which may come from a read error.

The germline V gene encodes CDR1 MGHRA and CDR2 YSYEKL. Spanning cysteine to phenylalanine, the CDR3 consists of 16 amino acids. The read is trimmed to its CDR3 DNA, 48 bases read in frame from base 1. Using a constant-region primer and ProtoScript II reverse transcriptase, TCRbeta-specific cDNA was reverse-transcribed from approximately 0.5 ug total RNA. The TCRbeta libraries were prepared through three rounds of nested multiplex PCR following a slightly modified ARM-PCR procedure. Each of the first two PCR rounds ran for 9 to 11 cycles using multiplex TRBV1-TRBV30 forward primers together with a Cbeta reverse primer. Sample barcodes and Illumina adapters were attached in a final 25-cycle PCR using Deep VentR polymerase. Before sequencing, amplicons between 200 and 500 bp were purified from gel using a QIAquick gel extraction kit. An Illumina HiSeq 2500 was used to sequence the TCRbeta amplicons, generating 250-bp paired-end reads. The authors' pipeline ran thus. To recover full CDR3 sequences, reads were quality-trimmed using Trimmomatic v0.33 and paired reads were then merged using FLASH v1.2.11. V, D and J germline segments were assigned to the rearranged TCRbeta sequences using MiGEC v1.2.1b. Clonotype statistics and Shannon-Wiener diversity indices were calculated with VDJtools v1.0.0. Except for diversity analysis, only each sample's 250 most abundant clonotypes were used in subsequent analyses to reduce sampling bias. TCRdb applied fastp at Q25 and MiXCR to the public reads, then kept only in-frame beta chains. Each CDR3 protein appears once, grouped with its most common genes and DNA. These V and J calls are TCRdb output, not the study's own analysis. The sample data list under 90,000 distinct CDR3 sequences, and 72% of these were observed just once. 19% of the sample is held by the ten biggest clonotypes.

This clonotype was sampled from a man aged 35-49 years with primary liver carcinoma and hepatitis B virus infection. Sequenced input: liver tumor tissue from sampling region 1. Interpreted using the paper, the cell subset or site label stands for: tumor region T1, superior pole. The V gene is TRBV4-1 and the J gene is TRBJ2-5, with the D segment identity uncertain. The bases are TGCGCCAGCAGCCAACTTATCGGGTCTAAAGGAAAGACCCACTACTTC. It translates as CASSQLIGSKGKTHYF.